The 3 T cell receptor beta chains below all came from one sample that was sequenced in a study of T cells after yellow fever vaccination. TCRdb reanalysed the 5' RACE reads using MiXCR and keeps one entry per CDR3 protein. The table lists about 310,000 distinct CDR3 sequences, less than 4.5% of them singletons. The sample here was PBMCs, taken on the day of the yellow fever booster vaccination. The receptors come from a young man who received the YFV17D yellow fever vaccine.

This clonotype came up a few times. V is TRBV12-3 or TRBV12-4 and J is TRBJ1-6; D uncertain. Trimming took off 7 bases at V and 6 bases at J, with 10 bases between the two ends. This CDR3 is 13 amino acids long. CDR3 nucleotides: TGTGCCAGCACCCTATTCGCTAATTCACCCCTCCACTTT. Its protein is CASTLFANSPLHF.

The gene calls are TRBV27 and TRBJ1-1; TRBD1 matches at 9 bases. After removal of 6 bases from V and 4 bases from J, the junction contained 3 bases not matched to a gene. Germline V gene lookup returns CDR1 MNHEY and CDR2 SMNVEV (reference sequence). The CDR3 spans 13 residues. The CDR3 nucleotides are TGTGCCAGCAGGCTGACAGGGGGCACTGAAGCTTTCTTT. This codes for CASRLTGGTEAFF.

This clonotype has more than one count but fewer than ten. The rearrangement links TRBV27 to TRBJ2-7, with 8 bases fitting TRBD1. Looked up from germline, CDR1 is MNHEY and CDR2 is SMNVEV (reference sequence). Trimming took 3 bases from V and 1 from J; bases not matched to a gene: 8. The length of the CDR3 is 16 residues. As DNA, the CDR3 is TGTGCCAGCAGTTTTATCGGGACAGGAATGTCCTACGAGCAGTACGTC. Translation: CASSFIGTGMSYEQYV.